A single sample is the source of the 26 T cell receptor beta chains below, sequenced in a study of CD4+ T cells in melanoma (dated by TCRdb to between 2020 and 2023). Libraries came from the immunoSEQ multiplex PCR assay. Drawn from immuneACCESS, this table holds only the in-frame rearrangements with V and J called that TCRdb kept. Clones are partly lost; checked studies trace under half to an unresolved V gene and leave the rest unexplained. Here the sample has 7,000 or so clones; about three fifths occur a single time. Approximately 23% of the sample is taken by the ten largest. Sequenced sample: cells from a culture (not recorded whether cultured in vitro). All receptors come from a human donor with melanoma.

By proportion, this clone is medium-sized. The genes are TRBV19 and TRBJ2-1; 12 positions match TRBD2. Germline CDR1 and CDR2: LNHDA and SQIVND (reference sequence). The J segment lost 4 bases and the V segment lost 3 bases, leaving 1 base of the junction unmatched. CDR3 length: 15 residues. The CDR3, as DNA: TGTGCCAGTAGTATGGGGACTAGCGGGTACAATGAGCAGTTCTTC. This codes for CASSMGTSGYNEQFF.

V usage is TRBV2 and J usage is TRBJ2-1; D remains unclear. Germline CDR1 SNHLY, CDR2 FYNNEI. The CDR3 extends over 12 amino acids. V was cut by 4 bases and J by 8 bases, with 9 bases left in between. CDR3 sequence reads: CASSGLGDEQFF. CDR3 bases: TGTGCCAGCAGTGGTTTGGGTGATGAGCAGTTCTTC. The full variable domain, rest sourced from reference TRBV2 and TRBJ2-1, is EPEVTQTPSHQVTQMGQEVILRCVPISNHLYFYWYRQILGQKVEFLVSFYNNEISEKSEIFDDQFSVERPDGSNFTLKIRSTKLEDSAMYFCASSGLGDEQFFGPGTRLTVL.

CDR3 in amino acids: CASSLFGGWADTQYF. CDR3 nucleotide sequence: TGTGCCAGCAGCTTATTTGGGGGCTGGGCAGATACGCAGTATTTT. The J gene is TRBJ2-3, the V gene TRBV11-2, with D tentatively TRBD1 (6 bases). Trimming took 2 bases from V and 4 from J, leaving 13 bases between them. The CDR3 sequence is 15 residues long. The germline V gene has CDR1 SGHAT and CDR2 FQNNGV.

By sample fraction, this clone is medium-sized. V gene TRBV10-3 combines with J gene TRBJ1-1; D possibly corresponds to TRBD1 (5 bases). The CDR3 contains 15 residues. Germline-derived CDR1 and CDR2 are ENHRY and SYGVKD. V was pared by 4 bases and J by 3 bases, with 15 bases between. CDR3 residues: CAISVGATAYTEAFF. The CDR3 DNA is TGTGCCATCAGTGTTGGGGCGACAGCATACACTGAAGCTTTCTTT.

The rearrangement links TRBV9 to TRBJ2-7; tentatively, D is TRBD1 (6 bases). In germline, CDR1 is SGDLS, CDR2 YYNGEE. V gave up 3 bases and J gave up 3 bases, with 19 bases separating them. CDR3 length: 16 amino acids. The CDR3 DNA is TGTGCCAGCAGCGAGCACCGAACAGGGAAAAACTACGAGCAGTACTTC. Its protein is CASSEHRTGKNYEQYF.

V is TRBV28 and J is TRBJ2-7; 9 nucleotides align to TRBD1. Germline-derived CDR1 and CDR2 are MDHEN and SYDVKM. J gave up 3 bases and V 5 bases, and 11 bases lay outside the gene matches. This CDR3 is built from 16 residues. The DNA of the CDR3 is TGTGCCAGCAGTCCCCGTTACGGGACAGGGAACTACGAGCAGTACTTC. Protein sequence: CASSPRYGTGNYEQYF.

This clone is judged medium-sized. The V call is TRBV2, the J call TRBJ1-1; D possibly corresponds to TRBD1 (6 bases). Germline CDR1 is SNHLY and CDR2 is FYNNEI. Trimming shortened V by 4 bases and J by 4 bases, and 13 bases separated the two germline ends. This CDR3 region has 14 residues. CDR3 residues: CASSAQGLGTEAFF. The CDR3 coding sequence is TGTGCCAGCAGTGCACAGGGTCTGGGCACTGAAGCTTTCTTT.

Within the sample, this clone is medium-sized. The V call is TRBV5-1, the J call TRBJ1-6; D remains ambiguous. The CDR3 sequence is 18 residues long. V lost 4 bases, J lost 1 base, and 18 bases lay in between. The V gene's germline CDR1 is SGHRS and CDR2 YFSETQ. CDR3 region: CASSRRHPDGSYNSPLHF. The CDR3 region has the DNA TGCGCCAGCAGCCGCAGGCATCCTGATGGGTCCTATAATTCACCCCTCCACTTT.

J is TRBJ1-6 and V is TRBV9, with D unresolved. The V gene's germline CDR1 is SGDLS and CDR2 YYNGEE. The CDR3 has 13 amino acids. V was clipped by 3 bases and J by 7 bases, with 8 bases between them. The CDR3 loop reads CASSEDVNSPLHF. As DNA, the CDR3 is TGTGCCAGCAGCGAGGACGTAAATTCACCCCTCCACTTT.

This clone was found a few times. The chain uses TRBV7-8 and TRBJ2-6; no definite D call. This CDR3 is built from 16 residues. CDR1 is SGHVS, CDR2 FQNEAQ, per germline. V lost 1 base and J 1 base, leaving 8 bases between the germline ends. This CDR3 reads CASSLVAQSGANVLTF. For the CDR3, the DNA is TGTGCCAGCAGCTTAGTCGCGCAGTCTGGGGCCAACGTCCTGACTTTC.

The V and J genes are TRBV2 and TRBJ2-7; TRBD1 aligns across 11 bases. The CDR3 covers 16 residues. The germline V gene encodes CDR1 SNHLY and CDR2 FYNNEI. The V and J ends lost 4 bases and 2 bases, in that order; junction bases with no gene match: 7. In nucleotides, the CDR3 is TGTGCCAGCAGTGTTGGGCCGGGACAGGGGGCCTACGAGCAGTACTTC. Protein sequence: CASSVGPGQGAYEQYF.

This clone is classed as medium-sized (0.01 to 0.1%). The rearrangement uses TRBV5-1 and TRBJ2-1, with 9 nucleotides matching TRBD1. Germline-derived CDR1 and CDR2 are SGHRS and YFSETQ. This CDR3 has 15 residues. V lost 4 bases, J lost 6 bases, and 8 bases stayed unmatched. This CDR3 reads CASSLRTGDGNEQFF. The DNA of the CDR3 is TGCGCCAGCAGCCTGAGGACAGGGGATGGCAATGAGCAGTTCTTC.

This chain joins TRBV18 and TRBJ2-3; D is perhaps TRBD2 (7 bases). The CDR3 totals 16 residues. Germline V CDR1 and CDR2: KGHSH, LQKENI. Trimming left V 0 bases short and J 6 bases short, with 16 bases between. The CDR3, as DNA: TGTGCCAGCTCACCACCGGGGGCGGGGGTTCTCGATACGCAGTATTTT. It is translated as CASSPPGAGVLDTQYF.

The genes are TRBV7-3 and TRBJ2-6; TRBD1 is a possible D gene (6 bases). The V end was cut by 5 bases, the J end by 2 bases, with 10 bases between. The CDR3 is made up of 15 amino acids. Germline CDR1 SGHTA, CDR2 FQGTGA. The CDR3 reads CASSITGTGANVLTF. The CDR3 DNA sequence: TGTGCCAGCAGCATCACAGGGACTGGGGCCAACGTCCTGACTTTC.

The CDR3 bases are TGTGCCAGCAGCTTGGGTCCCGGAGATACAGGGGAGGGAGTTAATGAAGCTTTCTTT. Translating it yields CASSLGPGDTGEGVNEAFF. The V call is TRBV5-4, the J call TRBJ1-1; 7 positions match TRBD1. V dropped 0 bases and J dropped 7; count of bases not matched to a gene: 21. This CDR3 has 19 amino acids. Germline CDR1 is SGHNT and CDR2 is YYREEE (reference sequence).

The gene calls are TRBV5-1 and TRBJ2-5; D unresolved. The germline V gene encodes CDR1 SGHRS and CDR2 YFSETQ. The CDR3 extends over 11 amino acids. Trimming pared 6 bases from V and 5 bases from J, leaving 8 bases between. The CDR3 spells CASTERETQYF. In DNA, the CDR3 is TGCGCCAGCACAGAACGGGAGACCCAGTACTTC. Drawing the rest from reference TRBV5-1 and TRBJ2-5, the complete variable domain is KAGVTQTPRYLIKTRGQQVTLSCSPISGHRSVSWYQQTPGQGLQFLFEYFSETQRNKGNFPGRFSGRQFSNSRSEMNVSTLELGDSALYLCASTERETQYFGPGTRLLVL.

The chain uses TRBV3-1 (or the pseudogene TRBV3-2) and TRBJ2-3; tentative D call: TRBD2 (7 bases). CDR1 and CDR2 from the germline V gene are LGHDT and YNNKEL (reference sequence). V was pared by 4 bases and J by 0 bases, with 14 bases between. This CDR3 has 16 amino acids. CDR3 bases: TGTGCCAGCAGCCCCGTGGGAGGGGGAAGCACAGATACGCAGTATTTT. This gives the protein CASSPVGGGSTDTQYF.

V usage is TRBV27 and J usage is TRBJ1-2; D is ambiguous. This CDR3 is built from 12 residues. Germline V gene lookup returns CDR1 MNHEY and CDR2 SMNVEV (reference sequence). The germline V and J ends were trimmed by 6 bases and 4 bases, with 9 bases remaining between them. The CDR3 nucleotides are TGTGCCAGCAGGTCCTGGGCCTATGGCTACACCTTC. It encodes CASRSWAYGYTF.

This sequence joins TRBV5-6 and TRBJ2-7, with 8 bases matching TRBD2. The ends lost 4 bases at V and 3 bases at J; junction bases unmatched: 12. Germline V gene sequence: CDR1 SGHDT, CDR2 YYEEEE. The CDR3 length is 16 residues. The CDR3 region is CASSPDGGTRIYEQYF. CDR3 sequence (DNA): TGTGCCAGCAGCCCCGACGGGGGGACTAGAATCTACGAGCAGTACTTC. The full variable domain, with the rest looked up from reference TRBV5-6 and TRBJ2-7, is DAGVTQSPTHLIKTRGQQVTLRCSPKSGHDTVSWYQQALGQGPQFIFQYYEEEERQRGNFPDRFSGHQFPNYSSELNVNALLLGDSALYLCASSPDGGTRIYEQYFGPGTRLTVT.

CDR3: CASSEAEVRKEQYF. DNA of the CDR3: TGTGCCAGCAGTGAAGCGGAGGTCCGAAAGGAGCAGTACTTC. The chain combines TRBV6-1 with TRBJ2-7, with D maybe TRBD2 (5 bases). The CDR3 totals 14 residues. The germline gives CDR1 MNHNS, CDR2 SASEGT. Trimming cost V 0 bases and J 7 bases, with 13 bases left between them.

The CDR3 coding sequence is TGCGCCAGCAGCTTCGTGGGCCCTAACACTGAAGCTTTCTTT. Translation gives CASSFVGPNTEAFF. The chain joins TRBV5-1 to TRBJ1-1; D gene unclear. The V end was cut by 2 bases, the J end by 2 bases, with 10 bases between. This CDR3 comprises 14 residues. CDR1 SGHRS and CDR2 YFSETQ come from the germline V gene.

V gene TRBV6-5 combines with J gene TRBJ1-4, with 7 nucleotides matching TRBD1. V was pared by 4 bases and J by 5 bases, with 7 bases of the junction left unmatched. The CDR3 length is 15 residues. Looked up from germline, CDR1 is MNHEY and CDR2 is SVGAGI. The CDR3 region is CASSSPGTENEKLFF. The CDR3 DNA sequence: TGTGCCAGCAGTTCCCCCGGGACAGAGAATGAAAAACTGTTTTTT.

The rearrangement uses TRBV5-6 and TRBJ2-5; no firm D call. Trimming took 2 bases from V and 0 from J, leaving 8 bases between them. This CDR3 has 14 residues. CDR1 and CDR2 from the germline V gene are SGHDT and YYEEEE. The CDR3 sequence: CASSFIRNQETQYF. For the CDR3, the DNA is TGTGCCAGCAGCTTTATACGGAACCAAGAGACCCAGTACTTC.

The V call is TRBV7-8, the J call TRBJ2-4, with a tentative D call TRBD1 (6 bases). The CDR3 extends over 18 amino acids. CDR1 is SGHVS, CDR2 FQNEAQ, per germline. With 5 bases removed from V and 0 bases from J, the gap between germline ends came to 20 bases. The CDR3, as DNA: TGTGCCAGCAGCCCCCATGGGAAGGGGGTTGCAGCCAAAAACATTCAGTACTTC. This encodes CASSPHGKGVAAKNIQYF. Filled out from reference TRBV7-8 and TRBJ2-4, the complete variable domain reads GAGVSQSPRYKVAKRGQDVALRCDPISGHVSLFWYQQALGQGPEFLTYFQNEAQLDKSGLPSDRFFAERPEGSVSTLKIQRTQQEDSAVYLCASSPHGKGVAAKNIQYFGAGTRLSVL.

The V and J genes are TRBV2 and TRBJ2-1; 7 bases are shared with TRBD2. Trimming at V came to 7 bases and at J to 3 bases, leaving 9 bases not matched to a gene. CDR3 size: 15 residues. Looked up from germline, CDR1 is SNHLY and CDR2 is FYNNEI. The CDR3 sequence is CASMGGKTDYNEQFF. The CDR3 DNA sequence: TGTGCCAGCATGGGGGGGAAAACGGACTACAATGAGCAGTTCTTC.

The chain carries TRBV4-3 and TRBJ2-1, with 9 bases aligning to TRBD1. The CDR3 consists of 13 residues. The trim removed 5 bases at V and 9 bases at J, leaving 5 bases unmatched. Germline values: CDR1 LGHNA, CDR2 YSLEER. The chain's CDR3 is CASSWGQGGEQFF. CDR3 coding DNA: TGCGCCAGCAGCTGGGGACAGGGAGGTGAGCAGTTCTTC.